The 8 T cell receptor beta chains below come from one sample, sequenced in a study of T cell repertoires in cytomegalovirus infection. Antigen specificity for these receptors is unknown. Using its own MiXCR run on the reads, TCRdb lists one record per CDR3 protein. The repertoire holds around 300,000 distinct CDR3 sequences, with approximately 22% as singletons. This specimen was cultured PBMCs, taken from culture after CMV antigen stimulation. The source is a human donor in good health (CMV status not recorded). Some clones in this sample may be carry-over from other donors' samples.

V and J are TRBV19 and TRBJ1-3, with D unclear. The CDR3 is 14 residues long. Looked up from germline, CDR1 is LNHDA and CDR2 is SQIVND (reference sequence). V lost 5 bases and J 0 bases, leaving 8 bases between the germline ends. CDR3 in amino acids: CASSRTFSGNTIYF. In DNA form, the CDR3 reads TGTGCCAGTAGTCGGACGTTCTCTGGAAACACCATATATTTT.

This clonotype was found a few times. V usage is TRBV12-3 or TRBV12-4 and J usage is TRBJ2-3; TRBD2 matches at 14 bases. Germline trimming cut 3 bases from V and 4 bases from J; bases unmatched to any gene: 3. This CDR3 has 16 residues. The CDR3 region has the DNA TGTGCCAGCAGTTTTGGGACTAGCGGGAGCTCAGATACGCAGTATTTT. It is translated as CASSFGTSGSSDTQYF.

DNA of the CDR3: TGTGCCAGCAGCCCTGGGGGCAGGGGGGGGAATCAGCCCCAGCATTTT. It specifies CASSPGGRGGNQPQHF. The V call is TRBV28, the J call TRBJ1-5; 7 bases are shared with TRBD1. V was clipped by 6 bases and J by 4 bases; unmatched bases: 12. The CDR3 has 16 amino acids. Germline CDR1 is MDHEN and CDR2 is SYDVKM.

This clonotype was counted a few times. The CDR3 nucleotides are TGTGCCAGCAGTGAGAGAGGGTCGGGCAATCAGCCCCAGCATTTT. It encodes CASSERGSGNQPQHF. The chain employs TRBV2 and TRBJ1-5; D gene unclear. Germline V gene lookup returns CDR1 SNHLY and CDR2 FYNNEI. Trimming cost V 3 bases and J 2 bases, with 11 bases left between them. The length of the CDR3 is 15 residues.

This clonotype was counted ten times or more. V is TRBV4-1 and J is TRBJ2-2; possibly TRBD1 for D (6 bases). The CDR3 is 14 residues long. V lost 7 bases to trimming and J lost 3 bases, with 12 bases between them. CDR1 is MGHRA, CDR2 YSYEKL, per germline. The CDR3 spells CASNNHRDTGELFF. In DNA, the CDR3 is TGCGCCAGCAACAACCACAGGGACACCGGGGAGCTGTTTTTT.

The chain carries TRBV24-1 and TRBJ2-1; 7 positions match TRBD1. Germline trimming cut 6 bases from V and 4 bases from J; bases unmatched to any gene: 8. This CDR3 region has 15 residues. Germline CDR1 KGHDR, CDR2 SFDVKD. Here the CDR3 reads CATSSYRGGYNEQFF. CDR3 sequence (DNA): TGTGCCACCAGTTCCTACAGGGGCGGGTACAATGAGCAGTTCTTC.

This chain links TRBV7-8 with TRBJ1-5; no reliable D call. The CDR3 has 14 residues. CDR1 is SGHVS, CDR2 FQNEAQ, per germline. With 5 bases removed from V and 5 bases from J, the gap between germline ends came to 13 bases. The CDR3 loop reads CASSPLRIHQPQHF. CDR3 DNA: TGTGCCAGCAGCCCCTTGAGGATTCATCAGCCCCAGCATTTT.

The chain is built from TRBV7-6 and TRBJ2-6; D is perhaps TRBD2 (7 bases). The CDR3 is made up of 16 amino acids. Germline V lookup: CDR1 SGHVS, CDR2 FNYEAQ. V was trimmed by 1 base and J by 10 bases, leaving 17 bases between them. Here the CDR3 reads CASSLGFRGASNVLTF. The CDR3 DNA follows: TGTGCCAGCAGCTTAGGGTTCCGGGGGGCGTCGAACGTCCTGACTTTC.